This T cell receptor (beta chain) emerged from a study of neurological immune-mediated disorders. To note about this clonotype: Its antigen is not known.

Synthesis of cDNA was carried out by template-switch 5'RACE. The reaction used 10-nucleotide random UMIs. TCRdb itself ran the 5' RACE reads through MiXCR, one entry per CDR3 protein. The sample lists 84,000 or so distinct CDR3 sequences, around 10% occurring once. The unsorted libraries originated from 2 million PBMCs that had been stored at -80 C. V was clipped by 5 bases and J by 4 bases; unmatched bases: 10. CDR1 is MNHNY, CDR2 SVGAGI, per germline (reference sequence). The CDR3 extends over 15 amino acids. Findings and limits, study-wide: Private repertoires in all groups were suggested by the finding that expanded clones across subjects shared no CDR3 amino acid sequences. HTLV-1-associated myelopathy had the most TCR clonal expansion, whereas multiple sclerosis had the least (lower than in healthy controls).

The sequence came from a man aged 40-50 years in good health. The rearrangement uses TRBV6-6 and TRBJ1-1; 7 bases fit TRBD1. Sequenced input: PBMCs. In DNA, the CDR3 is TGTGCCAGCAGTGCCACCGGGACAGCAACCACTGAAGCTTTCTTT. Translating gives CASSATGTATTEAFF.